The 11 T cell receptor beta chains listed next were all sequenced from one sample in a study of identical twins. One entry per CDR3 protein results from TCRdb running MiXCR on the 5' RACE reads. The sample shows approximately 890,000 distinct CDR3 sequences, over 9% of them seen only once. The sample was also linked to a second study, of yellow fever vaccine responses in identical twins.

The sequencing sample was made of PBMCs. Source of these receptors: a young woman in good health.

This chain links TRBV2 with TRBJ1-4; D remains unclear. Germline V gene lookup returns CDR1 SNHLY and CDR2 FYNNEI. The CDR3 extends over 14 amino acids. V was cut by 3 bases and J by 5 bases, with 10 bases left in between. The CDR3 protein is CASSEHIGNEKLFF. DNA of the CDR3: TGTGCCAGCAGTGAGCACATCGGGAATGAAAAACTGTTTTTT.

The chain couples TRBV5-1 to TRBJ2-3, with 10 bases that match TRBD1. The germline gives CDR1 SGHRS, CDR2 YFSETQ. V shed 5 bases and J 2 bases; nucleotides not matched to a gene: 8. CDR3 length equals 16 residues. The CDR3 reads CASRMRTGGLTDTQYF. The CDR3 DNA follows: TGCGCCAGCAGAATGAGGACAGGGGGACTCACAGATACGCAGTATTTT.

This clonotype appeared many times. The chain couples TRBV28 to TRBJ1-1; D perhaps matches TRBD1 (5 bases). V lost 1 base and J lost 3, with 12 bases in between. This CDR3 contains 15 residues. Germline CDR1 is MDHEN and CDR2 is SYDVKM. Here the CDR3 reads CASSLLGGRDTEAFF. In DNA form, the CDR3 reads TGTGCCAGCAGTTTATTGGGGGGGAGGGACACTGAAGCTTTCTTT.

V gene TRBV5-5 combines with J gene TRBJ2-2, with 7 bases fitting TRBD1. V dropped 4 bases and J dropped 5; count of bases not matched to a gene: 11. Germline V gene lookup returns CDR1 SGHKS and CDR2 YYEKEE (reference sequence). The CDR3 has 16 amino acids. CDR3 coding DNA: TGTGCCAGCAGCCCTGACAGGGTAACGGAAACCGGGGAGCTGTTTTTT. Encoded protein: CASSPDRVTETGELFF.

This clonotype was picked up a small number of times. J is TRBJ2-1 and V is TRBV10-3; D is undetermined. Per germline, CDR1 ENHRY and CDR2 SYGVKD. The CDR3 spans 16 residues. The V end was cut by 6 bases, the J end by 0 bases, with 15 bases between. CDR3 sequence: CAISTSEASSYNEQFF. As DNA, the CDR3 is TGTGCCATCAGCACCTCTGAAGCGAGCTCCTACAATGAGCAGTTCTTC.

The table lists this clonotype with many counts. The chain combines TRBV10-3 with TRBJ2-7, with 7 bases lining up with TRBD1. V dropped 6 bases and J dropped 7; count of bases not matched to a gene: 6. This CDR3 has 12 residues. Germline V lookup: CDR1 ENHRY, CDR2 SYGVKD. CDR3 bases: TGTGCCATCAGATCCCAGGGGGAGGAGCAGTACTTC. Its translation: CAIRSQGEEQYF.

The chain recombines TRBV11-2 with TRBJ2-1; 8 bases are a match to TRBD2. This CDR3 has 18 amino acids. In germline, CDR1 is SGHAT, CDR2 FQNNGV. Trimming took 3 bases from V and 10 from J; bases not matched to a gene: 20. CDR3 loop: CASSFRGGGKAPPREQFF. CDR3 sequence (DNA): TGTGCCAGCAGCTTTCGGGGCGGGGGGAAGGCTCCCCCCAGAGAGCAGTTCTTC.

CDR3 in amino acids: CSAMTGDYEQYV. The CDR3 DNA follows: TGCAGTGCTATGACAGGAGACTACGAGCAGTACGTC. This rearrangement joins TRBV20-1 to TRBJ2-7; TRBD1 might be the D (6 bases). This CDR3 region has 12 residues. V gave up 4 bases and J gave up 3 bases, with 10 bases separating them. CDR1 and CDR2 (germline): DFQATT, SNEGSKA (reference sequence).

This clonotype was seen ten or more times. V usage is TRBV12-3 or TRBV12-4 and J usage is TRBJ1-1; D not certain. V lost 7 bases and J 1 base, leaving 22 bases between the germline ends. This CDR3 region has 17 residues. The CDR3 coding sequence is TGTGCCAGCAACCCCGGCCTGCGCAGGTCCCCGAACACTGAAGCTTTCTTT. Translating gives CASNPGLRRSPNTEAFF.

This clonotype was counted ten times or more. V gene TRBV12-3 or TRBV12-4 combines with J gene TRBJ2-5; D gene uncertain. With 5 bases removed from V and 5 bases from J, the gap between germline ends came to 9 bases. The CDR3 runs to 12 residues. CDR3 nucleotide sequence: TGTGCCAGCAGTGTATTACGGGAGACCCAGTACTTC. It specifies CASSVLRETQYF.

This clonotype was seen a few times. CDR3 residues: CASRDQGSPGNTIYF. CDR3 nucleotide sequence: TGCGCCAGCAGGGACCAGGGGTCGCCTGGAAACACCATATATTTT. This rearrangement joins TRBV5-1 to TRBJ1-3; the D gene is possibly TRBD1 (6 bases). V was shortened by 5 bases and J by 2 bases, with 14 bases between the two germline ends. CDR1 and CDR2 from the germline V gene are SGHRS and YFSETQ. CDR3 length equals 15 residues.